Sequencing of this TCR beta chain was carried out in a study of Graves' ophthalmopathy and Graves' hyperthyroidism. Study overall: Peripheral blood samples were taken at initial diagnosis, before any treatment.

Study-wide points: The model flagged ophthalmopathy progression at 65% to 71% sensitivity and around 72% specificity.

This clonotype was detected a few times. The antigen remains undetermined. Relative to the germline gene, one junction end is altered; a read error may explain this. Aged 18 to 65, hyperthyroidism patients had new diagnoses of under 2 months' duration. None of the included patients had other autoimmune diseases, uncontrolled infections, pregnancy or lactation, as these led to exclusion. Amplified TCR beta CDR3 regions were obtained using RNA transcripts as template. In the first round, RT-PCR was carried out with HTBI primers, and a multiplex PCR formed the second round. TCRdb re-called the multiplex PCR reads with MiXCR, one entry per CDR3 protein. The sample yields 300,000 to 500,000 distinct CDR3 sequences, less than 20% seen once. The source is a woman under 30 with stable Graves' hyperthyroidism. The sample taken for sequencing was peripheral blood.

CDR3 DNA: TGTGCCATCAGTGAACGGGGGACAGACACTGTAGCTTTCTTT. This encodes CAISERGTDTVAFF. The rearrangement links TRBV10-3 to TRBJ1-1; 7 positions match TRBD1. The CDR3 contains 14 residues. Per the germline V gene, CDR1 is ENHRY and CDR2 is SYGVKD.